What follows describes a single TCR beta chain. This clonotype occurred many times. Its antigen remains undetermined. The input lacks base qualities; no much larger clone sits a single base away. A case-control design nested within a healthcare worker cohort in London, UK, was used, with weekly nasopharyngeal swab PCR tests and blood sampling performed. Between 23 and 31 March 2020, the week of the UK lockdown, healthcare workers were enrolled and then followed up weekly for as long as 16 weeks. This specimen comes from a study of early T cells in non-severe SARS-CoV-2 infection (dated by TCRdb to about 2021). Regarding the complete study: Because TCR sequencing relied on bulk RNA taken from unsorted whole blood, pairing of alpha and beta chains was not possible.

Reading from cysteine to phenylalanine, the CDR3 counts 16 amino acids. The entry retains the CDR3 DNA only, 48 bases that are in frame from base 1. From a lookup of the germline V gene (reference sequence), CDR1 and CDR2 are DFQATT and SNEGSKA. Between the V and J ends, shortened by 3 bases and 7 bases respectively, the junction contains 25 bases. Here is what the overall study found, with its caveats: Matching against VDJdb was skewed toward anti-spike CD8 responses, likely underestimated virus-specific expansions, and missed private and CD4 specificities.

Library prep was done by 5' RACE. The listed sequencing device is NextSeq 500. Unique molecular identifiers were attached to individual cDNA molecules in the TCR library protocol so that sequencing error and PCR bias could be corrected. Both TCR alpha and beta chains were sequenced, and tight co-correlation was observed between alpha and beta sequence abundances in each sample. For the original study's pipeline: Decombinator V4 was used to perform V gene, J gene and CDR3 annotation of TCR sequences. TCRs were defined as expanded if a significant change between any two time points was detected under a Poisson model with p below 0.0001. Abundances of TCRs were expressed as counts per million after normalisation to the total number of TCRs sequenced in each sample. TRAV1-2 paired with TRAJ12, TRAJ20 or TRAJ33 defined MAIT TCRs, while TRAV10 paired with TRAJ18 defined iNKT TCRs. VDJdb, accessed on 1 November 2021, was searched for TCRs annotated for CMV, EBV and SARS-CoV-2, and TCRs annotated for more than one antigen were excluded. TCRdb reprocessed the public reads (quality trimming at Q25 with fastp, clone calling with MiXCR) and kept in-frame beta chains. Rows matching on CDR3 protein sequence are summarized as one entry with the most common DNA and genes. None of the V and J calls come from the authors' own analysis; TCRdb made them. This sample is represented by some 66,000 distinct CDR3 sequences; approximately 10% of them were singletons. The ten biggest clones cover more than 2.5% of the sample.

The sequence came from an adult who was a healthcare worker with PCR-confirmed SARS-CoV-2 infection or an uninfected control (not recorded which). Source material: whole blood. This chain is built from TRBV20-1 and TRBJ2-7; TRBD2 is possibly the D segment (6 matching bases). The CDR3 protein is CSASPFTGVAGEEQYF. The DNA is as follows: TGCAGTGCTAGTCCCTTTACGGGGGTGGCCGGAGAGGAGCAGTACTTC.